This paragraph covers one T cell receptor (beta chain) sequence. Antigen specificity is unknown. CDR3 length: 13 amino acids. Trimming cost V 6 bases and J 5 bases, with 12 bases left between them. Per the germline V gene, CDR1 is SGHTA and CDR2 is FQGNSA. This entry belongs to a study of response to subunit inactivated influenza vaccine. Study results and caveats: Few additional T cells are recruited per seasonal influenza vaccination, authors suggested.

TCRdb re-derived calls from the RT-PCR reads in MiXCR, one entry per CDR3 protein. This table holds about 190,000 distinct CDR3 sequences, over 13% found once. The chain is built from TRBV7-2 and TRBJ2-3, with D perhaps TRBD2 (5 bases). The material was CD8+ T cells sorted from PBMCs, obtained roughly 5 days after vaccination. The TCR originated in a man between 50 and 59 years old who received an inactivated influenza vaccine. The CDR3 nucleotides read TGTGCCAGCAGATCCCCCGGGGAAGATACGCAGTATTTT. It is translated as CASRSPGEDTQYF.